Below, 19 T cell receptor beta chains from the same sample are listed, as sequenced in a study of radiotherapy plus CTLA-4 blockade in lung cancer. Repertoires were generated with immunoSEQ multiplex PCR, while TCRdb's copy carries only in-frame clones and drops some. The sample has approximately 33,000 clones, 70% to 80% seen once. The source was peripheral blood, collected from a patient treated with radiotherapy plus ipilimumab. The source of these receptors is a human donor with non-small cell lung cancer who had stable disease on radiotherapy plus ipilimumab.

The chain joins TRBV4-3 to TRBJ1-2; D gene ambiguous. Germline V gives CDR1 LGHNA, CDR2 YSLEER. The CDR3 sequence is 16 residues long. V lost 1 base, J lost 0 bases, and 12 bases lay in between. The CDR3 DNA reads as TGCGCCAGCAGCCAAGTTCAAGCGTCGGCTAACTATGGCTACACCTTC. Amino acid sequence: CASSQVQASANYGYTF.

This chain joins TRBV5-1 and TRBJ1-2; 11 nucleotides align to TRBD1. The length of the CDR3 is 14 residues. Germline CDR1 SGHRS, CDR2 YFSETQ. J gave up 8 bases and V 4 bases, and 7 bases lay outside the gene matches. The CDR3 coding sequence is TGCGCCAGCAGCCTTGGACAGGGGGCGCCCGGCTACACCTTC. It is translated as CASSLGQGAPGYTF.

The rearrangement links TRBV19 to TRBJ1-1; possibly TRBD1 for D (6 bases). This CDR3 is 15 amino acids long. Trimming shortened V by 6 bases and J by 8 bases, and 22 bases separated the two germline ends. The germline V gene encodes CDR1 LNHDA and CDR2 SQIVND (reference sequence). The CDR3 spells CASRPGTPRGAEAFF. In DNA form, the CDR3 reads TGTGCCAGTAGACCCGGGACACCCCGCGGGGCGGAAGCTTTCTTT.

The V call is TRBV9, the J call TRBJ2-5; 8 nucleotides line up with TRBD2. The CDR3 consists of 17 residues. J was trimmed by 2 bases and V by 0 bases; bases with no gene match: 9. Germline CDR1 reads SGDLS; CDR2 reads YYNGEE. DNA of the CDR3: TGTGCCAGCAGCGTAGGCAGCGGGGGACCCTCACAAGAGACCCAGTACTTC. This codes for CASSVGSGGPSQETQYF.

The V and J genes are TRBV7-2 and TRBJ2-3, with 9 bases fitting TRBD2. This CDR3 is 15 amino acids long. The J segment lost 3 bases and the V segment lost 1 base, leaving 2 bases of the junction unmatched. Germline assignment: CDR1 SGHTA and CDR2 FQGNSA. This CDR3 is CASSLDAGGTDTQYF. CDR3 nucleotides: TGTGCCAGCAGCTTAGATGCGGGGGGGACAGATACGCAGTATTTT.

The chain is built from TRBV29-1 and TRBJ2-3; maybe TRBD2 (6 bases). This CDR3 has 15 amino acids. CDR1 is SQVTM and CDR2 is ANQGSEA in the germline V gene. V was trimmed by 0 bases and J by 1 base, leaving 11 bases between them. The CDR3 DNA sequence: TGCAGCGTTGAAGAGTACCAGCGGGGCACAGATACGCAGTATTTT. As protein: CSVEEYQRGTDTQYF.

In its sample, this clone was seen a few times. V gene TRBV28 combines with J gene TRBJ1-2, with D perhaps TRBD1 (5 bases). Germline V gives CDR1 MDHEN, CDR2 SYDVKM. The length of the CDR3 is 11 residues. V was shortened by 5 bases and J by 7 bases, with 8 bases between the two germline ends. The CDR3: CASSPRVGYTF. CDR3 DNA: TGTGCCAGCAGTCCCAGGGTTGGCTACACCTTC.

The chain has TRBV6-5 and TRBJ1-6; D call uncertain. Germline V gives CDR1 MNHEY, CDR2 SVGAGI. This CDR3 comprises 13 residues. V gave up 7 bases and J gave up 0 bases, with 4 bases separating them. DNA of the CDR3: TGTGCCAGCAAAAACTCCTATAATTCACCCCTCCACTTT. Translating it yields CASKNSYNSPLHF.

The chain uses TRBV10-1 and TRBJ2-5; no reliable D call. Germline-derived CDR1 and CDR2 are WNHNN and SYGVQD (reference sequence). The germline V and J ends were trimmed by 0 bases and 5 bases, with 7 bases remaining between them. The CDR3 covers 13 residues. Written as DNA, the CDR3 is TGCGCCAGCAGTGAGTCGGGCGTGGAGACCCAGTACTTC. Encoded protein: CASSESGVETQYF.

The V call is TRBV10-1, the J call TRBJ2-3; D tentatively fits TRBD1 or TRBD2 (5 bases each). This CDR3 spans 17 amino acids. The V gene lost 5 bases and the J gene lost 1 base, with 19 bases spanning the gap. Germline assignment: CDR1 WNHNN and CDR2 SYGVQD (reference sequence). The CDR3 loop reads CASSSPFGAGGTDTQYF. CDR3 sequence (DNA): TGCGCCAGCAGTTCCCCTTTCGGGGCAGGAGGCACAGATACGCAGTATTTT.

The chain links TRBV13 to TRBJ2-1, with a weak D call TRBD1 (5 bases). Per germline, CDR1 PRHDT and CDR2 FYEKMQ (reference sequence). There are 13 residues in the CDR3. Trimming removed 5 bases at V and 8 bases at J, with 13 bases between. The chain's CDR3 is CASSVAGFHEQFF. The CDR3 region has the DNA TGTGCCAGCAGCGTCGCAGGGTTCCATGAGCAGTTCTTC.

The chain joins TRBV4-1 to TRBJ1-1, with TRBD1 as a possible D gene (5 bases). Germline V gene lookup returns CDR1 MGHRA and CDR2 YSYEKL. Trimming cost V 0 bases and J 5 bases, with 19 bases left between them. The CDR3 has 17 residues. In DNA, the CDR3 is TGCGCCAGCAGCCAAGACTCCCCAGGGACGAGTAGAACTGAAGCTTTCTTT. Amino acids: CASSQDSPGTSRTEAFF.

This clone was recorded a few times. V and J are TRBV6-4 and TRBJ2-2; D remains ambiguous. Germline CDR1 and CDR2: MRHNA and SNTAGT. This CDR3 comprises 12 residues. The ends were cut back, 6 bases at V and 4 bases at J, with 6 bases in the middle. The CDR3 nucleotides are TGTGCCAGCAGCCAATCCACCGGGGAGCTGTTTTTT. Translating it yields CASSQSTGELFF.

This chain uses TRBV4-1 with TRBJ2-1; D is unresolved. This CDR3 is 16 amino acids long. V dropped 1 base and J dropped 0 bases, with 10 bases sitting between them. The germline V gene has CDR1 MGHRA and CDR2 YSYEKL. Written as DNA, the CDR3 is TGCGCCAGCAGCCAAGTAAATTTGGTCTCCTACAATGAGCAGTTCTTC. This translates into CASSQVNLVSYNEQFF.

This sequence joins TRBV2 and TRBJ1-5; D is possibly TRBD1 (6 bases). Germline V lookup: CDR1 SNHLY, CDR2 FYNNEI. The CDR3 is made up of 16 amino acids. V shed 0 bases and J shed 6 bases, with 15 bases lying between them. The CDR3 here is CASSEAGGGVRQPQHF. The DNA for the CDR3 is TGTGCCAGCAGTGAAGCGGGGGGCGGGGTTCGTCAGCCCCAGCATTTT.

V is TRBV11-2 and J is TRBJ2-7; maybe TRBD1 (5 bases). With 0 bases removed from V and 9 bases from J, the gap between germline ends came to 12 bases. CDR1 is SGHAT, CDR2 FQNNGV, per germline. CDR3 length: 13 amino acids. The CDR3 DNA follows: TGTGCCAGCAGCTTAGATCAGCGAAGGGGGCAGTACTTC. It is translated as CASSLDQRRGQYF.

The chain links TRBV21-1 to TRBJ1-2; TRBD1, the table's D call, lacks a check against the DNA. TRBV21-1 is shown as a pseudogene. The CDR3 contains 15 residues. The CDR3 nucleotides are TGTGCCAGCAGCAAGGCCGGGACAGGTCGCTATGGCTACACCTTC. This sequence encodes CASSKAGTGRYGYTF.

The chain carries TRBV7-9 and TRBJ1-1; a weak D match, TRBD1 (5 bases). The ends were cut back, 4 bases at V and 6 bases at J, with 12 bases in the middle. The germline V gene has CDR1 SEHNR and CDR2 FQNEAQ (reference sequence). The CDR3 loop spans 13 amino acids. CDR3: CASSYGTLAEAFF. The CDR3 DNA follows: TGTGCCAGCAGCTACGGGACGCTTGCTGAAGCTTTCTTT.

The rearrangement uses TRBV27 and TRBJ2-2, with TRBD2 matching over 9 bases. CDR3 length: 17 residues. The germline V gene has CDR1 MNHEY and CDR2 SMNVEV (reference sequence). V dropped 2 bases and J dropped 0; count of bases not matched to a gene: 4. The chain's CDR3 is CASSLVAGVPNTGELFF. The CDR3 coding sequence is TGTGCCAGCAGTTTAGTAGCGGGGGTTCCGAACACCGGGGAGCTGTTTTTT.